These 6 T cell receptor beta chains were all obtained from the same sample, sequenced in a study of low-dose radiotherapy and immunotherapy resistance in tumors. TRAV- and TRBV-specific primers primed first-strand cDNA, covering alpha and beta chains. A constant-region primer paired with the V-primer adapter amplified TCRs over 20 PCR cycles. MiXCR, run by TCRdb on the reads, gives a single entry per CDR3 protein. The sample comprises about 7,900 distinct CDR3 sequences, 61% of which are singletons, and roughly 8.7% rests with the top ten. Receptor source: a human donor with advanced metastatic prostate, ovarian, gallbladder or colorectal cancer (not recorded which). This table probably holds off-target reads from a library built for another chain.

A few counts support this clonotype. The CDR3 protein is CASSPSTGAEGYTF. The CDR3 bases are TGTGCCAGCTCACCCAGCACAGGGGCGGAAGGCTACACCTTC. V usage is TRBV18 and J usage is TRBJ1-2, with 7 bases identical to TRBD1. The CDR3 is 14 amino acids. J lost 8 bases, V lost 3 bases, and 9 bases had no gene match. Germline values: CDR1 KGHSH, CDR2 LQKENI.

The V gene is TRBV6-1, the J gene TRBJ2-1; 7 positions agree with TRBD1. Germline loops: CDR1 MNHNS, CDR2 SASEGT. This CDR3 region has 12 residues. V shed 8 bases, J shed 6 bases, and the junction held 4 bases outside the gene matches. CDR3 DNA: TGTGCCAGCGAGGGACAGAGCAATGAGCAGTTCTTC. It specifies CASEGQSNEQFF.

The DNA of the CDR3 is TGTGCCAGCAGCTTCCTCGGGGGGAACTATGGCTACACCTTC. Protein sequence: CASSFLGGNYGYTF. This sequence joins TRBV7-8 and TRBJ1-2, with TRBD1 as a possible D gene (5 bases). The CDR3 is made up of 14 amino acids. Trimming pared 3 bases from V and 2 bases from J, leaving 10 bases between. Germline V gene sequence: CDR1 SGHVS, CDR2 FQNEAQ.

The rearrangement uses TRBV5-1 and TRBJ1-1; 9 bases map to TRBD1. The germline gives CDR1 SGHRS, CDR2 YFSETQ. Trimming removed 4 bases from V and 5 bases from J; junction bases left unmatched: 12. The CDR3 length is 16 residues. The CDR3: CASSVGDRDSRTEAFF. In DNA, the CDR3 is TGCGCCAGCAGCGTGGGGGACAGGGATTCGAGGACTGAAGCTTTCTTT.

This chain connects TRBV11-1 to TRBJ2-3; D not certain. Between the trimmed V and J ends, which lost 5 bases and 0 bases, there was a span of 6 bases. Germline V gene sequence: CDR1 SGHAT, CDR2 FQDESV (reference sequence). This CDR3 contains 13 residues. DNA for the CDR3: TGTGCCAGCAGCCAACTAAGCACAGATACGCAGTATTTT. Its translation: CASSQLSTDTQYF.

This clonotype was seen a handful of times. J is TRBJ2-3 and V is TRBV11-2, with 7 bases matching TRBD2. The CDR3 extends over 16 amino acids. In germline, CDR1 is SGHAT, CDR2 FQNNGV. Losses at the gene ends were 4 bases for V and 0 bases for J; bases not matched to a gene: 7. In DNA form, the CDR3 reads TGTGCCAGCAGCTACTTAGCGGGTACGAGCACAGATACGCAGTATTTT. It encodes CASSYLAGTSTDTQYF.